This T cell receptor beta chain derives from a study of control samples from healthy donors and cancer patients. Of note for this clone: Distinct nucleotide sequences in the sample also encode this CDR3.

CDR1 and CDR2 from the germline V gene are SNHLY and FYNNEI. The CDR3 has 14 amino acids. V gave up 4 bases and J gave up 7 bases; unmatched junction bases: 4. Libraries were prepared by immunoSEQ multiplex PCR; TCRdb keeps only in-frame clonotypes and omits some of them. The sample consists of approximately 170,000 clones, about nine tenths of them appearing once. This clonotype was obtained from a woman aged 25 to 45 in good health. The sample taken for sequencing was blood. V is TRBV2 and J is TRBJ1-2; 12 bases fit TRBD1. The CDR3 DNA follows: TGTGCCAGCAGTGGGGGACAGGGGGCGGGTGGCTACACCTTC. It is translated as CASSGGQGAGGYTF.